The 32 T cell receptor beta chains below were found in one sample sequenced in a study of shared clonotypes between healthy human individuals. Measured with immunoSEQ multiplex PCR; TCRdb has only the in-frame clones, and not every one. The sample lists 2.3 million or so clones; 80% to 95% were seen once. The sample comprised naive CD4+ T cells from PBMCs. Subset meaning: CD45RA+ positively selected. The source of these receptors is a man between 18 and 35 years old in good health. Some clones in this sample may be carry-over from other donors' samples.

The chain combines TRBV7-3 with TRBJ2-5, with D maybe TRBD2 (5 bases). CDR1 is SGHTA, CDR2 FQGTGA, per germline. The CDR3 consists of 15 residues. V gave up 1 base and J gave up 5 bases, with 14 bases separating them. The CDR3 DNA is TGTGCCAGCAGCTTAAACCCTGGACTGGGCGAGACCCAGTACTTC. This codes for CASSLNPGLGETQYF.

The table lists this clone with a count of one. CDR3 nucleotide sequence: TGCGCCAGCAGCTTATTTGGACTCGAGCAGTACTTC. Translation: CASSLFGLEQYF. V is TRBV5-1 and J is TRBJ2-7, with D possibly being TRBD2 (5 bases). The germline V gene encodes CDR1 SGHRS and CDR2 YFSETQ. Trimming took off 2 bases at V and 6 bases at J, with 9 bases between the two ends. The CDR3 is 12 amino acids.

This chain uses TRBV2 with TRBJ1-5; D gene unclear. Trimming left V 1 base short and J 1 base short, with 5 bases between. There are 14 residues in the CDR3. Per the germline V gene, CDR1 is SNHLY and CDR2 is FYNNEI. CDR3 nucleotide sequence: TGTGCCAGCAGTGAAGGTACCAGCAATCAGCCCCAGCATTTT. This encodes CASSEGTSNQPQHF.

The chain links TRBV5-1 to TRBJ2-3; 7 bases align to TRBD1. The junction had 10 bases not matched to a gene; V was cut back by 2 bases and J by 4 bases. Germline assignment: CDR1 SGHRS and CDR2 YFSETQ. The CDR3 has 16 amino acids. The CDR3 sequence is CASSLISTGRSDTQYF. The CDR3 nucleotides are TGCGCCAGCAGCTTAATATCGACAGGGCGATCAGATACGCAGTATTTT.

This chain links TRBV2 with TRBJ2-3; 8 bases are shared with TRBD1. V lost 8 bases and J lost 11; bases outside the gene matches: 15. The germline V gene has CDR1 SNHLY and CDR2 FYNNEI. CDR3 length: 14 residues. CDR3 nucleotide sequence: TGTGCCAGCGGCCCGGGACAGGCCTCGGGGGTGCAGTATTTT. This codes for CASGPGQASGVQYF.

The chain employs TRBV10-3 and TRBJ2-1, with no clear D. The V and J ends lost 6 bases and 1 base respectively, with 19 bases between them. The CDR3 runs 17 residues. The germline V gene encodes CDR1 ENHRY and CDR2 SYGVKD. This CDR3 reads CAISKPTDAGSYNEQFF. Written as DNA, the CDR3 is TGTGCCATCAGCAAACCGACCGACGCTGGTTCCTACAATGAGCAGTTCTTC.

Details on this clone: Other nucleotide sequences in the sample specify the same CDR3. The chain has TRBV7-3 and TRBJ2-7, with D perhaps being TRBD1 or TRBD2 (6 bases each). The germline V gene has CDR1 SGHTA and CDR2 FQGTGA. CDR3 size: 14 residues. V shed 0 bases and J shed 3 bases, with 9 bases lying between them. The CDR3 is CASSLTGGLYEQYF. CDR3 DNA sequence: TGTGCCAGCAGCTTAACTGGGGGGCTCTACGAGCAGTACTTC.

The chain carries TRBV28 and TRBJ2-1, with a possible D match to TRBD1 (6 bases). The CDR3 totals 16 residues. V shed 5 bases and J shed 4 bases, with 18 bases lying between them. Germline CDR1 and CDR2: MDHEN and SYDVKM. Here the CDR3 reads CASSRTGQTTYNEQFF. CDR3 nucleotide sequence: TGTGCCAGCAGTCGAACCGGACAGACTACTTACAATGAGCAGTTCTTC.

V is TRBV7-9 and J is TRBJ2-5; TRBD2 aligns across 9 bases. J lost 9 bases, V lost 0 bases, and 5 bases had no gene match. The CDR3 extends over 14 amino acids. Germline V lookup: CDR1 SEHNR, CDR2 FQNEAQ (reference sequence). The CDR3 nucleotides read TGTGCCAGCAGCTTAGCGGCCCTAGCGGGACCCCAGTACTTC. Its translation: CASSLAALAGPQYF.

The chain employs TRBV12-2 and TRBJ2-4. TRBV12-2 is listed as a pseudogene. The CDR3 has 19 amino acids. CDR3 residues: CASRLLRPGPPLAKNIQYF. CDR3 DNA sequence: TGTGCAAGTCGCTTGCTCCGCCCGGGACCACCTCTAGCCAAAAACATTCAGTACTTC.

The chain recombines TRBV5-8 with TRBJ1-3, with D tentatively TRBD1 (6 bases). Between the trimmed V and J ends, which lost 1 base and 2 bases, there was a span of 10 bases. CDR3 length equals 15 residues. Germline CDR1 reads SGHTS; CDR2 reads YDEGEE. In DNA, the CDR3 is TGTGCCAGCAGCTTGACAGGACAGCCTGGAAACACCATATATTTT. This sequence encodes CASSLTGQPGNTIYF.

This chain uses TRBV9 with TRBJ1-1, with D uncertain. The germline V and J ends were trimmed by 0 bases and 1 base, with 7 bases remaining between them. CDR1 SGDLS and CDR2 YYNGEE come from the germline V gene. This CDR3 comprises 14 residues. DNA for the CDR3: TGTGCCAGCAGCGTAGGGTCGTCGAACACTGAAGCTTTCTTT. Translating it yields CASSVGSSNTEAFF.

The genes are TRBV19 and TRBJ2-7; possible D gene TRBD2, 5 bases. Germline V lookup: CDR1 LNHDA, CDR2 SQIVND (reference sequence). CDR3 length equals 13 residues. Trimming removed 6 bases at V and 2 bases at J, with 11 bases between. CDR3 loop: CASSGDPPYEQYF. CDR3 DNA sequence: TGTGCCAGTAGCGGGGATCCCCCCTACGAGCAGTACTTC. The whole variable domain, remainder taken from reference TRBV19 and TRBJ2-7, is DGGITQSPKYLFRKEGQNVTLSCEQNLNHDAMYWYRQDPGQGLRLIYYSQIVNDFQKGDIAEGYSVSREKKESFPLTVTSAQKNPTAFYLCASSGDPPYEQYFGPGTRLTVT.

V and J are TRBV5-1 and TRBJ1-1, with D unclear. CDR3 length: 16 residues. V lost 0 bases, J lost 4 bases, and 16 bases lay in between. The germline V gene has CDR1 SGHRS and CDR2 YFSETQ. The CDR3 sequence: CASSLVQDRRATEAFF. The CDR3 region has the DNA TGCGCCAGCAGCTTGGTGCAAGACCGAAGAGCCACTGAAGCTTTCTTT.

This chain uses TRBV28 with TRBJ2-2; TRBD1 matches at 8 bases. CDR3 length: 16 amino acids. J was trimmed by 0 bases and V by 4 bases; bases with no gene match: 4. Germline lookup yields CDR1 MDHEN and CDR2 SYDVKM. The CDR3 reads CASSSPGQANTGELFF. As DNA, the CDR3 is TGTGCCAGCAGTTCCCCGGGACAGGCGAACACCGGGGAGCTGTTTTTT.

This chain connects TRBV18 to TRBJ1-3; D gene ambiguous. Germline assignment: CDR1 KGHSH and CDR2 LQKENI. CDR3 length: 15 amino acids. V was clipped by 3 bases and J by 2 bases, with 11 bases between them. CDR3 coding DNA: TGTGCCAGCTCACCCAGGACGGAAACTGGAAACACCATATATTTT. Its translation is CASSPRTETGNTIYF.

This sequence joins TRBV19 and TRBJ1-1, with D perhaps matching TRBD1 (6 bases). From germline, CDR1 is LNHDA and CDR2 SQIVND (reference sequence). Between the trimmed V and J ends, which lost 4 bases and 5 bases, there was a span of 17 bases. This CDR3 spans 15 amino acids. In DNA, the CDR3 is TGTGCCAGTAGTAACCTGGGGGGGCGCCGGACTGAAGCTTTCTTT. Residues: CASSNLGGRRTEAFF.

This chain links TRBV5-1 with TRBJ1-1, with D possibly being TRBD1 (6 bases). This CDR3 has 14 residues. The V gene lost 1 base and the J gene lost 4 bases, with 11 bases spanning the gap. Germline V gene data show CDR1 as SGHRS and CDR2 as YFSETQ. The CDR3 coding sequence is TGCGCCAGCAGCTTGAAGGGGGATACCACTGAAGCTTTCTTT. Translated: CASSLKGDTTEAFF.

This chain links TRBV7-8 with TRBJ2-1; TRBD2 aligns across 9 bases. This CDR3 has 16 amino acids. Germline CDR1 is SGHVS and CDR2 is FQNEAQ. The junction had 9 bases not matched to a gene; V was cut back by 3 bases and J by 6 bases. The CDR3 DNA sequence: TGTGCCAGCAGCTTCTTAGCGGGAGAAGTGTCCAATGAGCAGTTCTTC. It is translated as CASSFLAGEVSNEQFF. Combining the CDR3 with reference TRBV7-8 and TRBJ2-1 gives the whole variable domain GAGVSQSPRYKVAKRGQDVALRCDPISGHVSLFWYQQALGQGPEFLTYFQNEAQLDKSGLPSDRFFAERPEGSVSTLKIQRTQQEDSAVYLCASSFLAGEVSNEQFFGPGTRLTVL.

The chain joins TRBV11-3 to TRBJ2-2; maybe TRBD1 (5 bases). Per germline, CDR1 SGHNT and CDR2 YENEEA. There are 17 residues in the CDR3. Trimming removed 1 base from V and 5 bases from J, with 17 bases in between. CDR3 nucleotide sequence: TGTGCCAGCAGCTTAGTTGGCCAGGGTGATTGGACCGGGGAGCTGTTTTTT. This gives the protein CASSLVGQGDWTGELFF.

To note about this clone: The same CDR3 is also encoded by other DNA sequences in this sample. The chain employs TRBV6-5 and TRBJ1-2; D is unresolved. Germline CDR1 and CDR2: MNHEY and SVGAGI. The CDR3 length is 11 residues. Trimming shortened V by 6 bases and J by 2 bases, and 4 bases separated the two germline ends. The CDR3 nucleotides are TGTGCCAGCAGGCAGAACTATGGCTACACCTTC. Translated: CASRQNYGYTF.

This clone showed up just once. V and J are TRBV5-5 and TRBJ2-7, with TRBD2 matching over 10 bases. Germline V lookup: CDR1 SGHKS, CDR2 YYEKEE (reference sequence). The CDR3 runs to 14 residues. The V and J ends lost 3 bases and 2 bases, in that order; junction bases with no gene match: 2. The CDR3 DNA reads TGTGCCAGCAGCTCGCTAGCGGGGGCCTACGAGCAGTACTTC. Protein sequence: CASSSLAGAYEQYF. Together with reference TRBV5-5 and TRBJ2-7, the CDR3 gives the full variable domain: DAGVTQSPTHLIKTRGQQVTLRCSPISGHKSVSWYQQVLGQGPQFIFQYYEKEERGRGNFPDRFSARQFPNYSSELNVNALLLGDSALYLCASSSLAGAYEQYFGPGTRLTVT.

This rearrangement joins TRBV7-2 to TRBJ1-4; D is unclear. This CDR3 contains 14 residues. Trimming took off 5 bases at V and 7 bases at J, with 14 bases between the two ends. Looked up from germline, CDR1 is SGHTA and CDR2 is FQGNSA. As DNA, the CDR3 is TGTGCCAGCAGCCCTAGGTGGCGAGGTGAAAAACTGTTTTTT. Translating gives CASSPRWRGEKLFF.

The chain links TRBV10-3 to TRBJ2-4; D gene uncertain. The germline V and J ends were trimmed by 6 bases and 0 bases, with 18 bases remaining between them. Germline-derived CDR1 and CDR2 are ENHRY and SYGVKD. The CDR3 has 17 amino acids. CDR3 sequence (DNA): TGTGCCATCAGGGTCAATTGGTGCCCGGGAGCCAAAAACATTCAGTACTTC. Protein product: CAIRVNWCPGAKNIQYF.

For this clone: Other DNA sequences in this sample translate to the same CDR3. The chain joins TRBV29-1 to TRBJ2-7; 8 nucleotides match TRBD1. V trimming: 6 bases; J trimming: 3 bases; junction bases outside the gene matches: 4. Germline V gene sequence: CDR1 SQVTM, CDR2 ANQGSEA. The CDR3 has 12 residues. The DNA for the CDR3 is TGCAGCGTCGCCGGACAGGGCTACGAGCAGTACTTC. This sequence encodes CSVAGQGYEQYF.

The genes are TRBV28 and TRBJ2-2; a weak D match, TRBD2 (7 bases). The CDR3 covers 15 residues. Germline values: CDR1 MDHEN, CDR2 SYDVKM. V lost 5 bases to trimming and J lost 5 bases, with 15 bases between them. CDR3 sequence: CASSPWGGGTGELFF. For the CDR3, the DNA is TGTGCCAGCAGTCCCTGGGGAGGGGGTACCGGGGAGCTGTTTTTT. Looking up the rest from reference TRBV28 and TRBJ2-2 gives the full variable domain: DVKVTQSSRYLVKRTGEKVFLECVQDMDHENMFWYRQDPGLGLRLIYFSYDVKMKEKGDIPEGYSVSREKKERFSLILESASTNQTSMYLCASSPWGGGTGELFFGEGSRLTVL.

The rearrangement links TRBV18 to TRBJ2-4; 8 nucleotides match TRBD1. V was clipped by 6 bases and J by 6 bases; unmatched bases: 7. Looked up from germline, CDR1 is KGHSH and CDR2 is LQKENI. The CDR3 has 14 amino acids. The CDR3, as DNA: TGTGCCAGCTCCACCGACAGGGGCCTAAACATTCAGTACTTC. Protein: CASSTDRGLNIQYF.

This CDR3 is CAISGDTYTDTQYF. CDR3 nucleotide sequence: TGTGCCATCAGTGGGGACACCTACACAGATACGCAGTATTTT. The rearrangement uses TRBV10-3 and TRBJ2-3, with D tentatively TRBD1 (6 bases). V gave up 4 bases and J gave up 2 bases, with 10 bases separating them. Per germline, CDR1 ENHRY and CDR2 SYGVKD. This CDR3 has 14 residues.

The chain is built from TRBV5-1 and TRBJ2-3, with a tentative D call TRBD2 (5 bases). Germline-derived CDR1 and CDR2 are SGHRS and YFSETQ. The CDR3 totals 16 residues. V lost 4 bases, J lost 4 bases, and 19 bases lay in between. The CDR3 loop reads CASSGKSGERADTQYF. CDR3 sequence (DNA): TGCGCCAGCAGCGGTAAGAGTGGGGAGCGTGCAGATACGCAGTATTTT.

V is TRBV5-1 and J is TRBJ2-5; D unclear. The V gene's germline CDR1 is SGHRS and CDR2 YFSETQ. V gave up 0 bases and J gave up 4 bases, with 13 bases separating them. This CDR3 comprises 15 residues. CDR3 DNA sequence: TGCGCCAGCAGCTTGGGAGCCAGCCGACGAGAGACCCAGTACTTC. Translating gives CASSLGASRRETQYF.

V gene TRBV18 combines with J gene TRBJ2-1, with TRBD2 identical over 13 bases. The germline V gene encodes CDR1 KGHSH and CDR2 LQKENI. The CDR3 length is 14 residues. V gave up 3 bases and J gave up 12 bases; unmatched junction bases: 5. CDR3 bases: TGTGCCAGCTCACCTGGACTAGCGGGAGTAATGCAGTTCTTC. This sequence encodes CASSPGLAGVMQFF.

The V gene is TRBV18, the J gene TRBJ2-5; D is ambiguous. V was shortened by 4 bases and J by 0 bases, with 12 bases between the two germline ends. The CDR3 is made up of 15 amino acids. The germline gives CDR1 KGHSH, CDR2 LQKENI. The chain's CDR3 is CASSQDTPYQETQYF. The CDR3 nucleotides are TGTGCCAGCTCACAAGACACCCCGTACCAAGAGACCCAGTACTTC.